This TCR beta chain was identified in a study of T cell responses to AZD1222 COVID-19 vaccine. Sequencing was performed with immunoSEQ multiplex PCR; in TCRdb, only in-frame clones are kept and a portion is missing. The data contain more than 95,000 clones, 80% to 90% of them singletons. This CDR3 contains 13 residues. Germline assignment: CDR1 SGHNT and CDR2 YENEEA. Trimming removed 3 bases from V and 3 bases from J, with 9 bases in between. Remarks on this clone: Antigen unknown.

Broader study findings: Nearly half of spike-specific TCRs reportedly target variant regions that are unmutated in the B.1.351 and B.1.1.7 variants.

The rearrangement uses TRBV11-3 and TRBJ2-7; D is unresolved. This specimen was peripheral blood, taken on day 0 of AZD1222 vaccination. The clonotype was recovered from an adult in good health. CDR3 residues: CASSFGTNYEQYF. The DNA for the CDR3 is TGTGCCAGCAGCTTTGGCACTAACTACGAGCAGTACTTC.